This passage covers 4 T cell receptor beta chains from one sample sequenced in a study of human T cells and chemical hapten exposure (dated by TCRdb to the early 2020s). Explained via the paper, the time point label denotes: pre-sensitization, week 0. The sample's treatment or condition, from its label and the paper: therapeutic diphenylcyclopropenone sensitization with weekly scalp DPC. Libraries came from RACE. Sequencing used a NextSeq 500. TCRdb handled the public reads itself, with Q25 trimming in fastp and clone calling in MiXCR, and kept productive beta chains. For every CDR3 protein sequence, its rows merge into one entry that carries the most common genes and DNA. The sample yields 200,000 to 300,000 distinct CDR3 sequences; approximately 8.6% were counted once. Jointly, the top ten make up roughly 2.5% of the sample. The source was whole blood, collected in connection with sensitization to the hapten diphenylcyclopropenone (DPC). The receptors derive from a middle-aged woman with alopecia areata. Some clones in this sample may be carry-over from other donors' samples.

The genes are TRBV27 and TRBJ2-2; TRBD1 matches 7 bases. Trimming at V came to 8 bases and at J to 2 bases, leaving 5 bases not matched to a gene. This CDR3 has 14 residues. Germline values: CDR1 MNHEY, CDR2 SMNVEV (reference sequence). The CDR3 here is CASRQGQNTGELFF. CDR3 in DNA: TGTGCCAGCCGACAGGGCCAAAACACCGGGGAGCTGTTTTTT.

This clonotype was observed a handful of times. This sequence joins TRBV12-3 or TRBV12-4 and TRBJ1-4, with D uncertain. This CDR3 comprises 13 residues. Trimming cost V 8 bases and J 6 bases, with 13 bases left between them. The CDR3 reads CASSGTVDEKLFF. DNA for the CDR3: TGTGCCAGCTCGGGAACCGTCGATGAAAAACTGTTTTTT.

In this sample, this clonotype turned up many times. V is TRBV7-9 and J is TRBJ2-3, with a tentative D call TRBD2 (6 bases). The germline V and J ends were trimmed by 8 bases and 2 bases, with 14 bases remaining between them. The CDR3 spans 14 residues. Per the germline V gene, CDR1 is SEHNR and CDR2 is FQNEAQ (reference sequence). The CDR3 DNA reads TGTGCCAGCGCTCGCGGGGATTCCACAGATACGCAGTATTTT. It is translated as CASARGDSTDTQYF.

This clonotype was counted many times. The chain uses TRBV7-8 and TRBJ1-2, with 9 bases fitting TRBD1. Germline values: CDR1 SGHVS, CDR2 FQNEAQ. V lost 5 bases to trimming and J lost 8 bases; unmatched junction nucleotides: 15. This CDR3 has 16 residues. Here the CDR3 DNA reads TGTGCCAGCAGCCTATCATTGGACAGGGGAGTACGAGGCTACACCTTC. It specifies CASSLSLDRGVRGYTF.